A selection of T cell receptor beta chains follows, all from one sample in a study of regulatory T cells in long-lasting Graves disease. TCRdb processed the multiplex PCR reads anew with MiXCR; each CDR3 protein has one entry. The repertoire has over 450,000 distinct CDR3 sequences, approximately 12% of them found once; the top ten carry almost 9%. This same sample was also taken into another study, of T cells in Graves' hyperthyroidism and ophthalmopathy.

The sample here was peripheral blood mononuclear cells (PBMCs), taken at new diagnosis, from a patient treated with antithyroid drugs. All receptors come from a woman in her twenties or thirties with Graves disease. Each CDR3 is given without its conserved first and last residue.

TRBJ2-7 TRBV19 ASGEFGRYEQY
TRBJ2-2 TRBV2 ASSVLAGATGELF
TRBJ2-1 TRBV19 ASSSQGGSEQF
TRBJ2-7 TRBV19 ASSTGRAYEQY
TRBJ2-1 TRBV20-1 SAREGLASEQF
TRBJ1-3 TRBV28 ASSLGFGQLSGNTIY
TRBJ1-5 TRBV20-1 SATTDSNQPQH
TRBJ1-1 TRBV6-2/TRBV6-3 ASSYNILNTEAF
TRBJ2-6 TRBV11-2 ASSLSWGLGANVLT
TRBJ1-1 TRBV29-1 SGHRVAGTEAF
TRBJ2-1 TRBV27 ASSAPYKREGLNEQF
TRBJ2-2 TRBV30 AWSKTGIGELF
TRBJ2-7 TRBV20-1 SAQDRPTYEQY
TRBJ1-2 TRBV27 ASSLGTSYGYT
TRBJ2-2 TRBV20-1 SASGGRIANTGELF
TRBJ2-1 TRBV13 ASSLVGDRFHNEQF
TRBJ2-7 TRBV6-1 ASSPRGGRYEQY
TRBJ2-1 TRBV24-1 ATSDSPSGAVYNEQF
TRBJ1-4 TRBV7-9 ASSRGTVSNEKLF
TRBJ2-2 TRBV3-1 ASRHERYLAGVGTGELF
TRBJ1-2 TRBV20-1 SARDVRATNNYGYT
TRBJ2-1 TRBV6-2/TRBV6-3 ASSSSGRTDEQF
TRBJ1-2 TRBV20-1 SARGGSLGRPNYGYT
TRBJ1-2 TRBV28 AARQDYGYT
TRBJ2-3 TRBV20-1 SASGELADTQY
TRBJ1-1 TRBV10-1 ASSPSPRRRGEAF
TRBJ1-5 TRBV15 ATSRSRGDTDQPQH
TRBJ2-2 TRBV30 AWRGLEAGELF
TRBJ1-1 TRBV13 ASSPGSIGRNTEAF
TRBJ1-5 TRBV24-1 ATSDPRGQPQH
TRBJ2-2 TRBV24-1 ATNGNTGELF
TRBJ2-4 TRBV18 ASSPGGGHGAKNIQY
TRBJ2-4 TRBV6-2/TRBV6-3 ASRAGEGGIQY
TRBJ2-1 TRBV24-1 ATSDLPGQGKF
TRBJ1-1 TRBV7-3 ASSLYPGRTEAF
TRBJ2-7 TRBV28 ASSLSTVQQY
TRBJ2-5 TRBV3-1 ASSQDVSQGEQY
TRBJ2-3 TRBV29-1 SVEDNGAQDTQY
TRBJ2-7 TRBV12-3/TRBV12-4 ASSLTGTSYEQY
TRBJ2-1 TRBV29-1 SVRRPGLAGGKVHEQF
TRBJ2-7 TRBV7-9 ASSPRGRGVYEQY
TRBJ2-3 TRBV28 ASSAGGTPDTQY
TRBJ2-3 TRBV20-1 SARPLKFSSTDTQY
TRBJ1-1 TRBV4-2 ASSQPGQGATEAF
TRBJ1-2 TRBV27 ASSFRAALRYGYT
TRBJ2-7 TRBV12-3/TRBV12-4 ASSFRPHLEQY
TRBJ2-5 TRBV7-2 ASSLEGQPIETQY
TRBJ1-5 TRBV7-2 ASSLVGDINQPQH
TRBJ2-3 TRBV4-3 ASSRRLAGFSDTQY
TRBJ2-7 TRBV27 ASSHRTESYEQY
TRBJ2-7 TRBV27 ASSLTGRAAVYEQY
TRBJ2-2 TRBV9 ASSGPGRAGELF
TRBJ2-2 TRBV30 AWRGSANTGELF
TRBJ1-3 TRBV7-9 ASSLWGATGNTIY
TRBJ2-7 TRBV4-2 ASSHDPGYEQY
TRBJ2-1 TRBV5-1 ASSLFFEHSYNEQF
TRBJ1-4 TRBV19 ASSMAKKSSSEKLF
TRBJ2-5 TRBV24-1 ATSLQEQETQY
TRBJ2-4 TRBV19 ASASGGAAKNIQY
TRBJ2-5 TRBV10-3 AISLDRRETQY